One and the same sample provided the 3 T cell receptor beta chains below, sequenced in a study of blood T cell repertoires in COVID-19. Assay: immunoSEQ multiplex PCR; the TCRdb copy retains only in-frame clones and omits some. The sample lists about 110,000 clones; roughly 80% were seen once. The sample taken for sequencing was peripheral blood. The receptors here all came from a woman aged 60 to 75 with acute or convalescent COVID-19.

The chain carries TRBV10-3 and TRBJ2-7; tentatively, D is TRBD1 (6 bases). The germline gives CDR1 ENHRY, CDR2 SYGVKD. V gave up 2 bases and J gave up 0 bases, with 8 bases separating them. CDR3 length equals 14 residues. CDR3 DNA sequence: TGTGCCATCAGTGAGGGACAGCTCTCCTACGAGCAGTACTTC. The encoded protein is CAISEGQLSYEQYF.

As for this clone: The same CDR3 also results from other DNA sequences found in this sample. The CDR3: CASSWGQGDTGELFF. The CDR3 bases are TGCGCCAGCAGCTGGGGACAGGGGGACACCGGGGAGCTGTTTTTT. V gene TRBV5-1 combines with J gene TRBJ2-2, with 11 bases that match TRBD1. V lost 3 bases to trimming and J lost 3 bases; unmatched junction nucleotides: 1. This CDR3 has 15 residues. Germline assignment: CDR1 SGHRS and CDR2 YFSETQ.

DNA for the CDR3: TGTGCCAGCAGCGCTCTGACAGGGGGAACCACTGAAGCTTTCTTT. Amino acid sequence: CASSALTGGTTEAFF. This sequence joins TRBV5-4 and TRBJ1-1, with TRBD1 identical over 9 bases. This CDR3 region has 15 residues. After removal of 4 bases from V and 4 bases from J, the junction contained 8 bases not matched to a gene. Germline CDR1 is SGHNT and CDR2 is YYREEE (reference sequence).